The sample holds one count of the clone carrying this T cell receptor beta chain. The sample holds other DNA sequences that translate to the same CDR3. This sample was included in a study of blood T cell repertoires in COVID-19. Study information: Samples taken during acute and convalescent COVID-19 were collected in the United States, Italy and Spain. PBMCs, B-cell-depleted T cells, or T cells were the source of the cDNA or gDNA that made up the material.

This CDR3 is built from 13 residues. Germline V CDR1 and CDR2: LNHDA, SQIVND (reference sequence). The V segment lost 5 bases and the J segment 4 bases; nucleotides outside the gene matches: 3. In the authors' workflow: Reference gene primer amplification gave nucleated cell count estimates. Data came from immunoSEQ multiplex PCR; TCRdb stores just in-frame clones and leaves some out. D and trimming come from the DNA, and the V and J calls and clone size come from that table. The sample records 290,000 or so clones, roughly 85% being singletons. The chain is built from TRBV19 and TRBJ2-7, with TRBD1 identical over 9 bases. The clonotype originates from a man in his forties or fifties with active or convalescent COVID-19. The sequenced material came from peripheral blood. The DNA of the CDR3 is TGTGCCAGTAGTCGGGACAGGGATTACGAGCAGTACTTC. Encoded protein: CASSRDRDYEQYF.